The 21 T cell receptor beta chains presented below share a single source sample, sequenced in a study of blood T cell repertoires in COVID-19. Assay used: immunoSEQ multiplex PCR; TCRdb lists only in-frame clones, some missing. The data show about 59,000 clones, roughly 89% seen once. Sequencing was done on a sample of peripheral blood. The receptors come from a human donor in a cohort sampled during active COVID-19.

This chain connects TRBV11-1 to TRBJ2-7, with D uncertain. The V gene lost 1 base and the J gene lost 2 bases, with 9 bases spanning the gap. This CDR3 is built from 14 residues. Germline CDR1 and CDR2: SGHAT and FQDESV (reference sequence). For the CDR3, the DNA is TGTGCCAGCAGCTTAGATGTGTTCGCCTACGAGCAGTACTTC. Protein product: CASSLDVFAYEQYF.

V and J are TRBV5-1 and TRBJ2-3; 13 bases fit TRBD2. The ends lost 0 bases at V and 6 bases at J; junction bases unmatched: 4. The germline CDR1 and CDR2 sequences are SGHRS and YFSETQ. The CDR3 loop spans 16 amino acids. CDR3 loop: CASSLGLAGGADTQYF. CDR3 sequence (DNA): TGCGCCAGCAGCTTGGGACTAGCGGGAGGTGCGGATACGCAGTATTTT.

This sequence joins TRBV24-1 and TRBJ2-1, with 9 positions matching TRBD2. Germline V gene lookup returns CDR1 KGHDR and CDR2 SFDVKD. V lost 2 bases and J lost 2; bases outside the gene matches: 3. The CDR3 is 16 amino acids. The CDR3 spells CATSDSSGEAYNEQFF. For the CDR3, the DNA is TGTGCCACCAGTGATTCTAGCGGGGAAGCCTACAATGAGCAGTTCTTC.

This clone came up once. This sequence joins TRBV28 and TRBJ1-3; weak D call: TRBD1 (6 bases). Trimming pared 5 bases from V and 5 bases from J, leaving 19 bases between. The CDR3 totals 16 residues. Germline assignment: CDR1 MDHEN and CDR2 SYDVKM. CDR3 protein: CASSKRQVGFRNTIYF. The CDR3 nucleotides read TGTGCCAGCAGTAAAAGACAGGTCGGTTTTAGAAACACCATATATTTT. Complete variable domain (other parts from reference TRBV28 and TRBJ1-3): DVKVTQSSRYLVKRTGEKVFLECVQDMDHENMFWYRQDPGLGLRLIYFSYDVKMKEKGDIPEGYSVSREKKERFSLILESASTNQTSMYLCASSKRQVGFRNTIYFGEGSWLTVV.

This chain uses TRBV27 with TRBJ2-3; D remains unclear. Germline V lookup: CDR1 MNHEY, CDR2 SMNVEV (reference sequence). V lost 8 bases and J lost 4, with 31 bases in between. The CDR3 extends over 19 amino acids. For the CDR3, the DNA is TGTGCCAGCTTCGGATTCTCAACTCGTGGGCTCTTTTCGGCAGATACGCAGTATTTT. Its translation: CASFGFSTRGLFSADTQYF.

This clone came up once. The genes are TRBV9 and TRBJ2-1; possibly TRBD2 for D (6 bases). Trimming left V 0 bases short and J 4 bases short, with 20 bases between. Germline lookup yields CDR1 SGDLS and CDR2 YYNGEE. CDR3 length equals 18 residues. The CDR3 coding sequence is TGTGCCAGCAGCGTAGCCTTCCTCGACGCTAGCGCGTACAATGAGCAGTTCTTC. It encodes CASSVAFLDASAYNEQFF.

By share, this clone counts as medium-sized (0.01 to 0.1%). J is TRBJ2-1 and V is TRBV25-1; D gene ambiguous. Trimming removed 4 bases at V and 10 bases at J, with 14 bases between. Germline V gives CDR1 MGHDK, CDR2 SYGVNS. This CDR3 has 13 residues. The CDR3 sequence: CASSGLRVYEQFF. Here the CDR3 DNA reads TGTGCCAGCAGTGGGTTACGGGTTTACGAGCAGTTCTTC.

This clone was counted a few times. The CDR3 loop is CASEGLAGSSYEQYF. The CDR3 nucleotides are TGTGCCAGCGAGGGCCTAGCGGGGAGCTCCTACGAGCAGTACTTC. The chain joins TRBV2 to TRBJ2-7, with 9 nucleotides matching TRBD2. Germline assignment: CDR1 SNHLY and CDR2 FYNNEI. Trimming removed 8 bases from V and 0 bases from J; junction bases left unmatched: 8. The length of the CDR3 is 15 residues.

The chain uses TRBV11-2 and TRBJ2-7; 9 bases line up with TRBD2. Germline-derived CDR1 and CDR2 are SGHAT and FQNNGV. Trimming at V came to 5 bases and at J to 2 bases, leaving 4 bases not matched to a gene. The CDR3 length is 14 residues. The CDR3 loop is CASSQSGGPYEQYF. The CDR3, as DNA: TGTGCCAGCAGCCAAAGCGGGGGGCCCTACGAGCAGTACTTC.

This chain joins TRBV29-1 and TRBJ2-2; 14 bases match TRBD2. CDR3 length: 15 amino acids. The V gene end was trimmed by 3 bases and the J gene end by 5 bases; junction bases not matched to a gene: 2. The germline V gene has CDR1 SQVTM and CDR2 ANQGSEA. Here the CDR3 DNA reads TGCAGCGTTGAGGGACTAGCGGGGGCGACCGGGGAGCTGTTTTTT. It specifies CSVEGLAGATGELFF.

The chain links TRBV24-1 to TRBJ2-3; tentatively, D is TRBD1 (6 bases). CDR3 length equals 12 residues. The V gene lost 8 bases and the J gene lost 3 bases, with 8 bases spanning the gap. CDR1 and CDR2 from the germline V gene are KGHDR and SFDVKD. The CDR3 DNA follows: TGTGCCACCACCGGGACAACAGATACGCAGTATTTT. Its translation: CATTGTTDTQYF.

The rearrangement links TRBV7-2 to TRBJ2-1, with TRBD2 matching over 8 bases. The V segment lost 4 bases and the J segment 4 bases; nucleotides outside the gene matches: 12. From germline, CDR1 is SGHTA and CDR2 FQGNSA. The CDR3 has 17 residues. The CDR3 sequence is CASSSRLAWEGYNEQFF. The DNA for the CDR3 is TGTGCCAGCAGCTCCCGACTAGCGTGGGAGGGGTACAATGAGCAGTTCTTC.

The chain is built from TRBV24-1 and TRBJ1-1; D is unresolved. Per germline, CDR1 KGHDR and CDR2 SFDVKD. The CDR3 loop spans 12 amino acids. Trimming took off 6 bases at V and 6 bases at J, with 10 bases between the two ends. CDR3 amino acids: CATSRGRPEAFF. The CDR3 DNA is TGTGCCACCAGTCGAGGGAGGCCTGAAGCTTTCTTT.

This sequence joins TRBV5-5 and TRBJ2-5; D may be TRBD1 (5 bases). Germline V gene sequence: CDR1 SGHKS, CDR2 YYEKEE (reference sequence). V lost 3 bases and J 5 bases, leaving 14 bases between the germline ends. There are 14 residues in the CDR3. For the CDR3, the DNA is TGTGCCAGCAGCTACGACCCTTCAGGGGAGACCCAGTACTTC. Encoded protein: CASSYDPSGETQYF.

The chain is built from TRBV7-9 and TRBJ2-2, with a tentative D call TRBD1 (6 bases). The CDR3 covers 16 residues. The V end was cut by 5 bases, the J end by 3 bases, with 16 bases between. Germline V gene lookup returns CDR1 SEHNR and CDR2 FQNEAQ (reference sequence). In DNA, the CDR3 is TGTGCCAGCAGCCCGGTCACAGGGCGGGACACCGGGGAGCTGTTTTTT. The encoded protein is CASSPVTGRDTGELFF.

The V call is TRBV5-1, the J call TRBJ1-5, with 7 bases fitting TRBD1. CDR3 length: 15 residues. CDR1 SGHRS and CDR2 YFSETQ come from the germline V gene. The V segment lost 5 bases and the J segment 1 base; nucleotides outside the gene matches: 6. In DNA, the CDR3 is TGCGCCAGCAGGAGGACAGGAGAGAGCAATCAGCCCCAGCATTTT. It yields the protein CASRRTGESNQPQHF. The full variable domain, rest sourced from reference TRBV5-1 and TRBJ1-5, is KAGVTQTPRYLIKTRGQQVTLSCSPISGHRSVSWYQQTPGQGLQFLFEYFSETQRNKGNFPGRFSGRQFSNSRSEMNVSTLELGDSALYLCASRRTGESNQPQHFGDGTRLSIL.

The chain couples TRBV6-5 to TRBJ2-3, with D possibly matching TRBD2 (6 bases). Germline values: CDR1 MNHEY, CDR2 SVGAGI. This CDR3 is built from 15 residues. The V and J ends lost 0 bases and 6 bases respectively, with 13 bases between them. The CDR3 nucleotides are TGTGCCAGCAGTTACTCGGGCCCGGGAGCGGATACGCAGTATTTT. The encoded protein is CASSYSGPGADTQYF.

This sequence joins TRBV6-6 and TRBJ1-2; D unclear. V was shortened by 2 bases and J by 3 bases, with 4 bases between the two germline ends. The germline V gene has CDR1 MNHNY and CDR2 SVGAGI (reference sequence). This CDR3 contains 12 residues. CDR3 loop: CASSYPDYGYTF. The DNA of the CDR3 is TGTGCCAGCAGTTACCCGGACTATGGCTACACCTTC.

This clone was seen more than once but under ten times. CDR3 DNA sequence: TGTGCCTGGAGTTTCCCGGACCGACCCGGGGGTGCCCAGCATTTT. Its translation is CAWSFPDRPGGAQHF. The chain couples TRBV30 to TRBJ1-5, with D possibly being TRBD1 (5 bases). The V gene's germline CDR1 is GTSNPN and CDR2 SVGIG (reference sequence). There are 15 residues in the CDR3. V lost 2 bases and J lost 11, with 22 bases in between.

The V gene is TRBV7-9, the J gene TRBJ1-2; D not resolved. The CDR3 spans 14 residues. Germline loops: CDR1 SEHNR, CDR2 FQNEAQ (reference sequence). Trimming removed 5 bases at V and 3 bases at J, with 13 bases between. In DNA form, the CDR3 reads TGTGCCAGCAGCGAATTAGTATCGGACTATGGCTACACCTTC. It codes for CASSELVSDYGYTF.

With regard to this clone: One end of the junction varies from germline; a read error may be responsible. The V and J genes are TRBV10-3 and TRBJ2-1; 9 bases align to TRBD2. Germline V gene lookup returns CDR1 ENHRY and CDR2 SYGVKD. This CDR3 is built from 16 residues. CDR3 sequence (DNA): TGTGCCATCAGCGAGTCGGTAGCGGGAGTCTACAATGAGCAGTTCTTC. Its protein product is CAISESVAGVYNEQFF.